This section outlines one T cell receptor beta chain sequence together with its context. This specimen belongs to a study of OX40 agonist ivuxolimab in advanced cancers. About the study: Ivuxolimab was delivered to patients intravenously every 2 weeks at doses spanning 0.01 to 10 mg/kg.

With 8 bases removed from V and 0 bases from J, the gap between germline ends came to 11 bases. CDR1 and CDR2 from the germline V gene are ENHRY and SYGVKD. The CDR3 loop spans 13 amino acids. Here immunoSEQ multiplex PCR was the method, and the copy in TCRdb shows in-frame clones only, minus some. The table lists around 76,000 clones, around nine tenths of them singletons. Samples were taken at baseline and on day 1 of cycles 4 and 7. The chain uses TRBV10-3 and TRBJ2-7; D is possibly TRBD1 or TRBD2 (6 bases each). The sequence derives from an adult with an advanced solid tumor such as melanoma, head and neck, liver or kidney cancer. The sequencing used CD4+ or CD8+ T cells sorted from blood, collected in a trial of the OX40 agonist ivuxolimab. CDR3 in amino acids: CAIGGQGSYEQYF. Written as DNA, the CDR3 is TGTGCCATCGGGGGGCAGGGCTCCTACGAGCAGTACTTC.